This T cell receptor (beta chain) was identified during a study of T cell responses to AZD1222 COVID-19 vaccine. Whole-study results and caveats: Just 5 to 7 AZD1222 recipients were seropositive at baseline. Targeting of unmutated variant regions was reportedly seen in nearly half of spike-specific TCRs. Researchers took repertoire samples only after the peak T cell response had come. A mostly white British donor set with more females was recruited, and clonal diversity was possibly underestimated.

With 4 bases clipped from V and 6 bases from J, the junction kept 3 bases outside the gene matches. CDR1 and CDR2 from the germline V gene are SEHNR and FQNEAQ (reference sequence). CDR3 length: 15 amino acids. Generated by immunoSEQ multiplex PCR, the TCRdb table keeps only in-frame clones and is missing some. Among about 120,000 clones listed, around 92% were seen once. Comments on this clone: Its target is unknown.

The sequence came from an adult in good health. Sequenced here: peripheral blood, sampled on day 0 of AZD1222 vaccination. The J gene is TRBJ2-3, the V gene TRBV7-9, with 14 bases that match TRBD2. CDR3 sequence reads: CASSSGTSGGDTQYF. As DNA, the CDR3 is TGTGCCAGCAGCTCAGGGACTAGCGGGGGTGATACGCAGTATTTT.